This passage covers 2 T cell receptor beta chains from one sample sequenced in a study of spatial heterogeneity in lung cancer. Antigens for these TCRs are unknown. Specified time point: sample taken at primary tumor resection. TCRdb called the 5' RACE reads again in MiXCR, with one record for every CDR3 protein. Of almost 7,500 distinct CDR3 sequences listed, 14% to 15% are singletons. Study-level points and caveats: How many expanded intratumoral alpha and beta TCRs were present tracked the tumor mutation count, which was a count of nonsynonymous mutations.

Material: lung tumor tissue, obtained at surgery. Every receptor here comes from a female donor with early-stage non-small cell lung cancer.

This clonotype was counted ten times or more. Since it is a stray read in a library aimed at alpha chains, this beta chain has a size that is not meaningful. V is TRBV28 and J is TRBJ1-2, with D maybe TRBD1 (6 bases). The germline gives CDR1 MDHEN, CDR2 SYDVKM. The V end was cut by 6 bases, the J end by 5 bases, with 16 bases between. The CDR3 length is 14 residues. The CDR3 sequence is CASRGSGVGYGYTF. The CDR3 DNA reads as TGTGCCAGCAGGGGGTCAGGGGTTGGATATGGCTACACCTTC.

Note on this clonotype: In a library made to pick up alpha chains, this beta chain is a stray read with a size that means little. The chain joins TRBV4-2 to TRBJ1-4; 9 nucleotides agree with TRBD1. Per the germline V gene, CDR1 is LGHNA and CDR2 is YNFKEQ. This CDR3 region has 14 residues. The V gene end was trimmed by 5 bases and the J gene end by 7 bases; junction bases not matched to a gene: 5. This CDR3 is CASSVLGQGEKLFF. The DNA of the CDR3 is TGTGCCAGCAGCGTCCTGGGACAGGGTGAAAAACTGTTTTTT.